This T cell receptor (beta chain) was captured in a study of Ad26.COV2.S vaccination and SARS-CoV-2 variants. Across the whole study: The COV1001 Ad26.COV2.S trial arm included the donor. Recipients of Ad26.COV2.S got it intramuscularly, once or twice 56 days apart. Points from the study as a whole: Possibly, TCR breadth and depth analyses underestimated total T cell responses.

The length of the CDR3 is 15 residues. V gave up 0 bases and J gave up 4 bases; unmatched junction bases: 6. CDR1 is SGDLS, CDR2 YYNGEE, per germline. Treatment reported: some 20 received Ad26.COV2.S at low or high dose, single or two shots; 5 received placebo; per-sample allocation not given. At day 63 after the first vaccine or placebo injection, samples were drawn. SARS-CoV-2 spike from the Wuhan strain was encoded by the vaccine, an Ad26 vector. About this clone: Antigen specificity is unknown.

Using immunoSEQ multiplex PCR, the repertoire was profiled, and TCRdb retains in-frame clones only, with some absent. The sample holds about 350,000 clones, around 88% seen once. The sequence came from a person between 18 and 60 years old who received the Ad26.COV2.S COVID-19 vaccine or a placebo. J is TRBJ2-7 and V is TRBV9; 8 bases are a match to TRBD1. This sample comprised peripheral blood, obtained in a trial of Ad26.COV2.S vaccine versus placebo. The CDR3 DNA follows: TGTGCCAGCAGCGTAGGGACAGGGAGTCGTTACGAGCAGTACTTC. Encoded protein: CASSVGTGSRYEQYF.